This T cell receptor beta chain was profiled in a study of CD8 T cell repertoires and HIV-1 epitope variants. Study overall: Each of Twenty-five Gag and Nef epitope peptides stimulated a separate culture.

A remark on this clone: Its antigen is currently unknown.

V lost 2 bases to trimming and J lost 6 bases, with 8 bases between them. Germline V lookup: CDR1 SGHVS, CDR2 FNYEAQ. This CDR3 has 12 amino acids. Points from the study as a whole: Nef KF9 drew several clonotypes and HW9 one, without TAALDMSHF responses.

The data were produced by immunoSEQ multiplex PCR, yet TCRdb's version contains in-frame clones alone and is incomplete. The sample yields fewer than 3,000 clones, 55% to 70% seen once. What was sequenced was cultured CD8+ T cells derived from PBMCs. This TCR was sampled from a male donor with HIV. J is TRBJ2-7 and V is TRBV7-6, with D perhaps TRBD2 (6 bases). The chain's CDR3 is CASSLRAGEQYF. CDR3 coding DNA: TGTGCCAGCAGCTTACGAGCGGGCGAGCAGTACTTC.